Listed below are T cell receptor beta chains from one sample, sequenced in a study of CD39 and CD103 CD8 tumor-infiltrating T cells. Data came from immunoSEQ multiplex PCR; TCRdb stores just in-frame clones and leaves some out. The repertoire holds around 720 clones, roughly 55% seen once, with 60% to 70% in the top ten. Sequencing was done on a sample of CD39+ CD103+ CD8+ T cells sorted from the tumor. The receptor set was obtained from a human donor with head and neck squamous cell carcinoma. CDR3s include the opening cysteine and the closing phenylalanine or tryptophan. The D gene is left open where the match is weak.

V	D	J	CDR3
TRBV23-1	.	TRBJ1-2	CASSQGAAGYNYGYTF
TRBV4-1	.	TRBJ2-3	CASTEIARTDTQYF
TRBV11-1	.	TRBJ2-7	CASSLGTIEQYF
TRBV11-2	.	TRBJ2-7	CASSLNGQIYEQYF
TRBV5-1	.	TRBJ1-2	CASSPSFAWGYTF
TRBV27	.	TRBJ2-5	CASSSSGFQETQYF
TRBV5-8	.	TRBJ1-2	CASSLRKTYGYTF
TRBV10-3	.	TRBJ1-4	CAISADDPRGRANEKLFF
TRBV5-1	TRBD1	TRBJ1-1	CASSPWGQGAAGTEAFF
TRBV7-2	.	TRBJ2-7	CASSFRVLWGEQYF
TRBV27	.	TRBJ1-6	CASSLLNPYLYNSPLHF
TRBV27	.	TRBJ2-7	CASSLGSVNEQYF
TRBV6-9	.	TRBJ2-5	CASSYSGIAETQYF
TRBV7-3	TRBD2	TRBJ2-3	CASSEGLAGYTDTQYF
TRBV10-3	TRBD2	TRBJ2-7	CAISEWVLAGGLQIVYEQYF
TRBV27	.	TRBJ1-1	CASSLWVGGTEAFF
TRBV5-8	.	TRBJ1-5	CASSLPPGGLLSNQPQHF
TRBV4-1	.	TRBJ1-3	CASSQDDMRVFSGNTIYF
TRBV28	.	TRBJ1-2	CASSSNYGYTF
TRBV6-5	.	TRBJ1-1	CASSYSGAGADTEAFF
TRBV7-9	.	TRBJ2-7	CASSLGQPYEQYF
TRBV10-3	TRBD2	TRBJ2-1	CAISEQAGDEQFF
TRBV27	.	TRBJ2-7	CASSSLDRPGAYEQYF
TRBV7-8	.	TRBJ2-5	CASSPGRYRQETQYF
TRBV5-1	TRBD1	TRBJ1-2	CASSVDIGTGATGNYGYTF
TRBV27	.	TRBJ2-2	CASSLSTKNTGELFF
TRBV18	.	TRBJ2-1	CASSPGAHEQFF
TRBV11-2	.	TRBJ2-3	CASSLGAGIFTDTQYF
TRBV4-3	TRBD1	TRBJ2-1	CASSQDVLAVGQGLGGEQFF
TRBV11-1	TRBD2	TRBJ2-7	CASSPRPDGRAYEQYF
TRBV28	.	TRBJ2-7	CASSYDSYEQYF
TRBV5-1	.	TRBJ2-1	CASTGTSSNEQFF
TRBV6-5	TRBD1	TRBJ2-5	CASSYATGGQETQYF
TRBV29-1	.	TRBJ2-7	CSVEERGTLTYEQYF
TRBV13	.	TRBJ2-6	CASSLVLGSGANVLTF
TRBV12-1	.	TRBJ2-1	CASSRLGLALSSNEQFF
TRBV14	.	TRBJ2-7	CASSQDGYEQYF
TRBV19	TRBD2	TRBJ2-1	CASSSGTSGYNEQFF
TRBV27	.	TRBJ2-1	CASSLVGGYGYNEQFF
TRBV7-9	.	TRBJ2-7	CASSAEGNYEQYF
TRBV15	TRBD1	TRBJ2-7	CATSRDKGASYEQYF
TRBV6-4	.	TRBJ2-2	CASRPGMDTGELFF
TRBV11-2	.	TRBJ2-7	CASSLEGRGGYEQYF
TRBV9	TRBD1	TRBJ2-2	CASSVHRGGELFF
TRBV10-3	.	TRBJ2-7	CASSYSSDSYEQYF
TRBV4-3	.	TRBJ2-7	CASSQDWGSFSSYEQYF
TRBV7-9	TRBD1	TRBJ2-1	CASSQDLETGAYNEQFF
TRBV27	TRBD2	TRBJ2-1	CASSLGGSIWFF